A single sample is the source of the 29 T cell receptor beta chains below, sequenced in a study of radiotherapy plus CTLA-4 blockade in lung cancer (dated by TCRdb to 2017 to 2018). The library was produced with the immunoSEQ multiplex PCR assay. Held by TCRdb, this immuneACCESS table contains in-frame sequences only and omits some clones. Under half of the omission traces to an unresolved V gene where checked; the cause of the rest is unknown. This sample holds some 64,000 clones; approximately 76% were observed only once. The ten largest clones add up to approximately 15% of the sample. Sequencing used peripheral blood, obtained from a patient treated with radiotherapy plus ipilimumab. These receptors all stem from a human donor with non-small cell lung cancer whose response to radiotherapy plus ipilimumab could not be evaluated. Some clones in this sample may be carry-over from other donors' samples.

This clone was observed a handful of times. The CDR3 spells CAISEVGRGYTF. DNA of the CDR3: TGTGCCATCAGTGAAGTCGGTCGTGGCTACACCTTC. This chain links TRBV10-3 with TRBJ1-2; D ambiguous. CDR1 and CDR2 (germline): ENHRY, SYGVKD. This CDR3 region has 12 residues. The V and J ends lost 3 bases and 7 bases respectively, with 9 bases between them.

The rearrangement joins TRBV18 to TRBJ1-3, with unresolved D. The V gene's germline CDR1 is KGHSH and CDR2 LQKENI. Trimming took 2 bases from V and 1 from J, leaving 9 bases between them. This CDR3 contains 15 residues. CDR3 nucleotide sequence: TGTGCCAGCTCACCAACGACCGGGTCTGGAAACACCATATATTTT. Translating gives CASSPTTGSGNTIYF.

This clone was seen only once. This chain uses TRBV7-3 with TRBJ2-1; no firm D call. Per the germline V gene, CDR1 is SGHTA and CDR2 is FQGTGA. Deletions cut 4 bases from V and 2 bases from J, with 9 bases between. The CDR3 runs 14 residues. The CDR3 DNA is TGTGCCAGCAGCTCAGACTTTCCCTACAATGAGCAGTTCTTC. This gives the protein CASSSDFPYNEQFF.

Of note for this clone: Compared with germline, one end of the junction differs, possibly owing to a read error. CDR3 nucleotides: TGTGCTAGCAGCTTAGGACAGGGGGCCGGGGAGCTGTTTTTT. This sequence encodes CASSLGQGAGELFF. The chain combines TRBV7-7 with TRBJ2-2; 10 bases are a match to TRBD1. The CDR3 has 14 residues. Germline CDR1 reads SSHAT; CDR2 reads FNYEAQ (reference sequence).

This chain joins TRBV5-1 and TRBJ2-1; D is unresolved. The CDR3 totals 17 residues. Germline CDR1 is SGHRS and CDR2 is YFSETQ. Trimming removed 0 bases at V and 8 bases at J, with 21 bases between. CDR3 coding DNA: TGCGCCAGCAGCTTGGGGCCCAGCGTACTGAGTTCCGATGAGCAGTTCTTC. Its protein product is CASSLGPSVLSSDEQFF.

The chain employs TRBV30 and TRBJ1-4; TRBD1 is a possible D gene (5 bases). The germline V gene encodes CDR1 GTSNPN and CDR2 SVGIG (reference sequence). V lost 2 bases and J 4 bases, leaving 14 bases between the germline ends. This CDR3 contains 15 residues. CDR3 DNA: TGTGCCTGGAGTTCCGGCGGGACCTTTAATGAAAAACTGTTTTTT. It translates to CAWSSGGTFNEKLFF.

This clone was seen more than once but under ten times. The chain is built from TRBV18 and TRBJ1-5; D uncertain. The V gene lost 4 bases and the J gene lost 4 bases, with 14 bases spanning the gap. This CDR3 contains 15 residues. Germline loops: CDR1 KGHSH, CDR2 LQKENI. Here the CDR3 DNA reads TGTGCCAGCTCACAAACCGCTAGTACTAATCAGCCCCAGCATTTT. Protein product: CASSQTASTNQPQHF.

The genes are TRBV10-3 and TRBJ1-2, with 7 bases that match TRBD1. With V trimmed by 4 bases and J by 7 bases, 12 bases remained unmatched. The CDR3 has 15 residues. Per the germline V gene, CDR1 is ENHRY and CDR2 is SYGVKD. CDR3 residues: CAISALDSGTVGYTF. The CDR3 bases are TGTGCCATCAGTGCACTAGATTCCGGGACAGTTGGCTACACCTTC.

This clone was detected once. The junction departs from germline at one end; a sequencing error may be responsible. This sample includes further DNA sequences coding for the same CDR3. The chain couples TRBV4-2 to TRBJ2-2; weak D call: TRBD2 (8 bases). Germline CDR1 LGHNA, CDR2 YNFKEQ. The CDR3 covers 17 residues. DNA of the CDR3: TGTGCCAGCAGCCAAGATCTATGGACAGGCCCGGGGGGGGAGCTGTTCTTT. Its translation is CASSQDLWTGPGGELFF.

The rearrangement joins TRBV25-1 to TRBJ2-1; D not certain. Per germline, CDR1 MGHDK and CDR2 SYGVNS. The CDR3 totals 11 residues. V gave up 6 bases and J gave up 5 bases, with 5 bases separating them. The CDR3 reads CASRLNNEQFF. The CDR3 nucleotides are TGTGCCAGCAGACTAAACAATGAGCAGTTCTTC.

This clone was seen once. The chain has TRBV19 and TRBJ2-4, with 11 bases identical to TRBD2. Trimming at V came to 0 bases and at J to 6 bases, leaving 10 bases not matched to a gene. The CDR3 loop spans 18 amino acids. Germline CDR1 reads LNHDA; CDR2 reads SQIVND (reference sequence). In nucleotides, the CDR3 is TGTGCCAGTAGTATAGATCACCTTAGCGGGGGGGCCGGAAACATTCAGTACTTC. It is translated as CASSIDHLSGGAGNIQYF.

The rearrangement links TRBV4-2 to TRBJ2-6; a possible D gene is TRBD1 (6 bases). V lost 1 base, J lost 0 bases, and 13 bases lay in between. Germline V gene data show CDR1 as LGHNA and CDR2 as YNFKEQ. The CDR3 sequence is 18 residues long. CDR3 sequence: CASSQGIHRDSGANVLTF. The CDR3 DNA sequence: TGTGCCAGCAGCCAAGGGATCCACAGGGACTCTGGGGCCAACGTCCTGACTTTC.

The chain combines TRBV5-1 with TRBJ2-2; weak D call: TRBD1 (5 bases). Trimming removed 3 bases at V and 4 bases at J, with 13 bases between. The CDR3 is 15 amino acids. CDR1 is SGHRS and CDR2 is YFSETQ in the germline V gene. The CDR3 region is CASSSTPDSTGELFF. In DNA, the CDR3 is TGCGCCAGCAGCTCTACGCCTGACAGCACCGGGGAGCTGTTTTTT.

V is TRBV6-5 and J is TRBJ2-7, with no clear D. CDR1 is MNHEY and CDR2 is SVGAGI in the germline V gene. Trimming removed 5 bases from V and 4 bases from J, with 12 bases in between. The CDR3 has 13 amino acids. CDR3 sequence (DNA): TGTGCCAGCAGTCCCAGGCGCCTATACGAGCAGTACTTC. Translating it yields CASSPRRLYEQYF.

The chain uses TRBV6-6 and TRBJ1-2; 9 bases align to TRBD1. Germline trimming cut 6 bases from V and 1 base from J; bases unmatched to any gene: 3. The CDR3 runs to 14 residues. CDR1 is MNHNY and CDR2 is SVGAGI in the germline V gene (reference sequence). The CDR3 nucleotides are TGTGCCAGCAGGGGACAGGGCCGTAACTATGGCTACACCTTC. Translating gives CASRGQGRNYGYTF.

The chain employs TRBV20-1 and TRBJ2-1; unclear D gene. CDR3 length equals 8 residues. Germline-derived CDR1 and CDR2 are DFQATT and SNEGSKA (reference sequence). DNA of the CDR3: TGCATCTTCAATGAGCAGTTCTTC. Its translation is CIFNEQFF.

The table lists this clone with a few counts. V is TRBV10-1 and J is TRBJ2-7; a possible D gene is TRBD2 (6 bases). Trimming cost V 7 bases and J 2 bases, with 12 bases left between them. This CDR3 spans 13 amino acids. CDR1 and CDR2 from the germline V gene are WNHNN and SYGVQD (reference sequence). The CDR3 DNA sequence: TGCGCCAGCATTGGAGGGGCGCCCTACGAGCAGTACTTC. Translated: CASIGGAPYEQYF.

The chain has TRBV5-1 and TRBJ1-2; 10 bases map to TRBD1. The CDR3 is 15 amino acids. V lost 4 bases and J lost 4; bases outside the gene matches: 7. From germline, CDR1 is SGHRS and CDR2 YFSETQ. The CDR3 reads CASSPAGTGVYGYTF. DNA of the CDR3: TGCGCCAGCAGCCCCGCCGGGACAGGGGTCTATGGCTACACCTTC.

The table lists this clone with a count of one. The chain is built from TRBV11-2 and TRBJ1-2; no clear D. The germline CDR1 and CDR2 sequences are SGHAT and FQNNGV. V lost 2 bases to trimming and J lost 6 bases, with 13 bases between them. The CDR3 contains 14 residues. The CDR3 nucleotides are TGTGCCAGCAGCTTACGGTGGGGAGCCCATGGCTACACCTTC. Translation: CASSLRWGAHGYTF.

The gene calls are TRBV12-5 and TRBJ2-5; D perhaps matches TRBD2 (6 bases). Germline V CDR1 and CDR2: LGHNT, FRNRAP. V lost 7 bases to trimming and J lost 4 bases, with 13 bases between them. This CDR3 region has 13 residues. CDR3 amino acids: CASAWGERETQYF. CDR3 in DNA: TGTGCTAGTGCCTGGGGGGAAAGAGAGACCCAGTACTTC.

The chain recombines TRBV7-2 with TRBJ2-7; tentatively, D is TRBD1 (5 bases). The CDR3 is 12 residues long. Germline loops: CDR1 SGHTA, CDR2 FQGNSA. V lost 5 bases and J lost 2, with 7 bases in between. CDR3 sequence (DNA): TGTGCCAGCAGCCCCAGGGCCTACGAGCAGTACTTC. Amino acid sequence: CASSPRAYEQYF.

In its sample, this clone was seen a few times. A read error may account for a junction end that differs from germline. CDR3 nucleotide sequence: TGTGCCAGCAGTGAACTGTTAGGGACAGACTTC. Translating gives CASSELLGTDF. This rearrangement joins TRBV6-1 to TRBJ1-2, with 7 bases lining up with TRBD1. This CDR3 contains 11 residues. Germline-derived CDR1 and CDR2 are MNHNS and SASEGT.

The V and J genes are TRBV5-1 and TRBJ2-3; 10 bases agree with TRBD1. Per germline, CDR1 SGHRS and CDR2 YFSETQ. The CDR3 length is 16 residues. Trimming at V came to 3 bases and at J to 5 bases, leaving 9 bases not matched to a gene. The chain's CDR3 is CASSWGSGQGVDTQYF. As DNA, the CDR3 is TGCGCCAGCAGCTGGGGGTCCGGACAGGGGGTAGATACGCAGTATTTT. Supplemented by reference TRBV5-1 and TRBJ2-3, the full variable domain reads KAGVTQTPRYLIKTRGQQVTLSCSPISGHRSVSWYQQTPGQGLQFLFEYFSETQRNKGNFPGRFSGRQFSNSRSEMNVSTLELGDSALYLCASSWGSGQGVDTQYFGPGTRLTVL.

The CDR3 nucleotides are TGTGCCAGCAGCCCCCGGGGGGGGAATGATAATGAAAAACTGTTTTTT. The encoded protein is CASSPRGGNDNEKLFF. The V gene is TRBV5-4, the J gene TRBJ1-4, with a weak D call TRBD1 (5 bases). Trimming took off 4 bases at V and 4 bases at J, with 17 bases between the two ends. Germline V gives CDR1 SGHNT, CDR2 YYREEE (reference sequence). The CDR3 is made up of 16 amino acids.

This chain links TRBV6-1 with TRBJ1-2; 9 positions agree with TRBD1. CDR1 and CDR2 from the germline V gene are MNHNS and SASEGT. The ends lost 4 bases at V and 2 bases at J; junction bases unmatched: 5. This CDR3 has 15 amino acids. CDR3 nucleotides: TGTGCCAGCAGTGCCAGGACAGGGGACAACTATGGCTACACCTTC. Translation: CASSARTGDNYGYTF.

The CDR3 reads CASSQGARLPLHF. The DNA for the CDR3 is TGCGCCAGCAGCCAAGGGGCCCGTCTGCCCCTCCACTTT. V gene TRBV4-1 combines with J gene TRBJ1-6; the D is unclear. Germline-derived CDR1 and CDR2 are MGHRA and YSYEKL. CDR3 size: 13 residues. V was pared by 1 base and J by 13 bases, with 11 bases between.

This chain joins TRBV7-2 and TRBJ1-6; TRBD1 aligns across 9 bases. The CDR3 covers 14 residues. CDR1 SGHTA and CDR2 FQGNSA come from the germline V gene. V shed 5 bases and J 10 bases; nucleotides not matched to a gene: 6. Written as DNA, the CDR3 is TGTGCCAGCAGCCTCACAGGGGGCGAGTCACCCCTCCACTTT. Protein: CASSLTGGESPLHF. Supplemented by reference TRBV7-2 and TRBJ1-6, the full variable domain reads GAGVSQSPSNKVTEKGKDVELRCDPISGHTALYWYRQSLGQGLEFLIYFQGNSAPDKSGLPSDRFSAERTGGSVSTLTIQRTQQEDSAVYLCASSLTGGESPLHFGNGTRLTVT.

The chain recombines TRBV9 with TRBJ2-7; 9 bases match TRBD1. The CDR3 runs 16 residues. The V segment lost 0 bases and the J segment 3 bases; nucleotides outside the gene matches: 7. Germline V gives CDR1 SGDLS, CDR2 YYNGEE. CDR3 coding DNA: TGTGCCAGCAGCGTAGCAGGACAGGGGAAGGTCTACGAGCAGTACTTC. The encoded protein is CASSVAGQGKVYEQYF. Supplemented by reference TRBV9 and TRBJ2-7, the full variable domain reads DSGVTQTPKHLITATGQRVTLRCSPRSGDLSVYWYQQSLDQGLQFLIQYYNGEERAKGNILERFSAQQFPDLHSELNLSSLELGDSALYFCASSVAGQGKVYEQYFGPGTRLTVT.

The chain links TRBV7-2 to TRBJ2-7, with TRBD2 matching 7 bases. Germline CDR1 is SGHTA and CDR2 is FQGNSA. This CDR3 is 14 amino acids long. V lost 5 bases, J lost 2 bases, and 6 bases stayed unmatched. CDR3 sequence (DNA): TGTGCCAGCAGCGGCCAGGGAGGGGCCTACGAGCAGTACTTC. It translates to CASSGQGGAYEQYF.